This T cell receptor beta chain was sequenced during a study of early T cells in non-severe SARS-CoV-2 infection. Study summary: Bulk RNA taken from unsorted whole blood was sequenced, leaving chains unpaired. General study points: Matching with VDJdb favored anti-spike CD8 responses (missing private and CD4 specificities).

Unique molecular identifiers were attached to individual cDNA molecules. TCRdb recomputed calls from the 5' RACE reads with MiXCR, one row per CDR3 protein. Of 95,000 to 150,000 distinct CDR3 sequences listed, 14% to 15% are singletons. The CDR3 spans 13 residues. V gave up 2 bases and J gave up 5 bases, with 9 bases separating them. Germline values: CDR1 SGHVS, CDR2 FNYEAQ. This clonotype was detected only once. Its antigen is not known. The specimen sequenced was whole blood. This receptor was taken from an adult who was a healthcare worker with PCR-confirmed SARS-CoV-2 infection or an uninfected control (not recorded which). The rearrangement uses TRBV7-6 and TRBJ2-5, with a possible D match to TRBD2 (5 bases). The CDR3 DNA reads as TGTGCCAGCAGCTTAAGTATAGCGGAGACCCAGTACTTC. Residues: CASSLSIAETQYF.